This T cell receptor beta chain was sequenced for a study of OX40 agonist ivuxolimab in advanced cancers. Profiled with immunoSEQ multiplex PCR; TCRdb holds only in-frame clones, not every one. Counted here are approximately 87,000 clones, more than 90% occurring once; the ten biggest clones make up 3% to 3.5%. Whole-study findings and limits: Normalized expansion of T-cell clones was also low for some nonresponders. On average, a greater number of expanded clones characterised CD8+ T cells relative to CD4+. There was clonal expansion of CD4+ and CD8+ blood T cells by week 6 at 0.1 to 3.0 mg/kg. Antigen specificity was not determined for the expanded peripheral T cells.

The length of the CDR3 is 14 residues. Between the trimmed V and J ends, which lost 1 base and 6 bases, there was a span of 11 bases. The germline V gene encodes CDR1 SGHNT and CDR2 YYREEE (reference sequence). Comment on this clone: Its antigen is currently unknown.

This chain uses TRBV5-4 with TRBJ2-4; D might be TRBD1 (5 bases). This clonotype was obtained from an adult with an advanced solid tumor such as melanoma, head and neck, liver or kidney cancer. The sample here was CD4+ or CD8+ T cells sorted from blood, taken in a trial of the OX40 agonist ivuxolimab. CDR3 nucleotide sequence: TGTGCCAGCAGCTTGAAGGGCCAGGGAAACATTCAGTACTTC. Protein: CASSLKGQGNIQYF.